The clone carrying this TCR beta chain has a single count. Its ends do not fully match the called genes, so a read error is possible. The data belong to a study of CD8 T cells in Susac syndrome. Overall study context: Patients with Susac syndrome were, at the time of blood collection, therapy-naive, maintained on corticosteroids, or maintained on intravenous immunoglobulin alone.

With random hexamers, reverse transcription was performed on roughly 0.45 to 1 ug of RNA. A multiplex approach, immunoSEQ multiplex PCR, amplified TCR beta CDR3 across 54 Vbeta and 13 Jbeta. TCRdb processed the immunoSEQ multiplex PCR reads anew with MiXCR; each CDR3 protein has one entry. This sample yields 55,000 to 75,000 distinct CDR3 sequences, of which around 93% are seen a single time; roughly 0.16% belongs to the top ten. The CDR3 consists of 14 residues. Per germline, CDR1 KGHSH and CDR2 LQKENI. TCR beta from blood CD8+ and CD4+ T cells was sequenced. V gene TRBV18 combines with J gene TRBJ1-2, with TRBD1 identical over 7 bases. This TCR derives from a human donor with Susac syndrome. Sequencing was carried out using CD4+ T cells from PBMCs. Written as DNA, the CDR3 is TGTGCCACCTCACCAAGTAGCGGGACAGAAACCTCCACCTTC. It yields the protein CATSPSSGTETSTF.